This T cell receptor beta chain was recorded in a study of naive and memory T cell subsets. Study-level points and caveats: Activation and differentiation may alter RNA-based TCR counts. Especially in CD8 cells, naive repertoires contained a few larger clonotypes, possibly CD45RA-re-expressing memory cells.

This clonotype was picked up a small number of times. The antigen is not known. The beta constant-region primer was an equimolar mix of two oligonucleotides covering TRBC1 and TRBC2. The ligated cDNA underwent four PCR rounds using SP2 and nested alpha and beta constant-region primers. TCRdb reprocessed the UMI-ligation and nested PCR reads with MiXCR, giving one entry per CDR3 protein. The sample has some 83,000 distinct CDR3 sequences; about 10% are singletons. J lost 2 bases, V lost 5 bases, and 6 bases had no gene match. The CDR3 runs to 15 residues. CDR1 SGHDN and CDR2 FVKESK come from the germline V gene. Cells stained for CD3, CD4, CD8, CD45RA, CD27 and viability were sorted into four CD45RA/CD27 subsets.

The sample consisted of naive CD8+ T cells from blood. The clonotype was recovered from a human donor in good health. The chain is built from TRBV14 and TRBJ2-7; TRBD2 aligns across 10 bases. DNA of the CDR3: TGTGCCAGCAGCTCAACTAGCGGGGCAACCTACGAGCAGTACTTC. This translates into CASSSTSGATYEQYF.